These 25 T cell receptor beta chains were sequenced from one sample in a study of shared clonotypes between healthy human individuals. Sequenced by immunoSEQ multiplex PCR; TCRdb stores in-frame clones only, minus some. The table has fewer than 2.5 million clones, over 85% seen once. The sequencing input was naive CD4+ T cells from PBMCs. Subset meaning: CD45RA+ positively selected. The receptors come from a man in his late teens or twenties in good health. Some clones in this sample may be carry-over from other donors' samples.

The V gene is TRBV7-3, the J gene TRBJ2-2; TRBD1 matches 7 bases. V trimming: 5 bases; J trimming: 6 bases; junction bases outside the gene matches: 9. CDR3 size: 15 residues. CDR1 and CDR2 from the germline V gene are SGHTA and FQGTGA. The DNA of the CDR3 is TGTGCCAGCAGCCCCCGACAGGGCGGGTCCGGGGAGCTGTTTTTT. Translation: CASSPRQGGSGELFF.

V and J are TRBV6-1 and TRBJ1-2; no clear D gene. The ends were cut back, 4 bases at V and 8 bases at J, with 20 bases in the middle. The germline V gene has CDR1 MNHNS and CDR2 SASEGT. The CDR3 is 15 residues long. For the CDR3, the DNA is TGTGCCAGCAGTGCATGGGTGATACACCCTACGGGCTACACCTTC. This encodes CASSAWVIHPTGYTF.

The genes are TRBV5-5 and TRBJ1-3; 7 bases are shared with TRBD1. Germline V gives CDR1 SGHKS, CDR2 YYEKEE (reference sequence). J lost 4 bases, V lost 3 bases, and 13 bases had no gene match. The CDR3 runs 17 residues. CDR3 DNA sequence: TGTGCCAGCAGCTCCGTTTGGGTGATGGACAGGGGAAACACCATATATTTT. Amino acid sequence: CASSSVWVMDRGNTIYF.

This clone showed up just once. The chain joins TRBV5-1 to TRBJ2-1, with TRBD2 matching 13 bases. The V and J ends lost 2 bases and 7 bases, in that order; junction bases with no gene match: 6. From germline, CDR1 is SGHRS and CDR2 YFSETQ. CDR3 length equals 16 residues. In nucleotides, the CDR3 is TGCGCCAGCAGCTTACTAGCGGGAGGGGTGGAAAATGAGCAGTTCTTC. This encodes CASSLLAGGVENEQFF.

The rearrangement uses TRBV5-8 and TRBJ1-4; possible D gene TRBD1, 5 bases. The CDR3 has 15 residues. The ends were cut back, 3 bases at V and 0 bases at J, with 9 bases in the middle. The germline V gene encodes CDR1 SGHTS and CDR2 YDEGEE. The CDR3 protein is CASSWDGATNEKLFF. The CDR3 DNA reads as TGTGCCAGCAGCTGGGACGGTGCAACTAATGAAAAACTGTTTTTT.

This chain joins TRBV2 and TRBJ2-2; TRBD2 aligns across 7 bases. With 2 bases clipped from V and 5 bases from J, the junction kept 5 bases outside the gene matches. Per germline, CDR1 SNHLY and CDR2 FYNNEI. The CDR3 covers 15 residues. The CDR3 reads CASSEIGSGTGELFF. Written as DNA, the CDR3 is TGTGCCAGCAGTGAAATCGGTAGCGGGACCGGGGAGCTGTTTTTT.

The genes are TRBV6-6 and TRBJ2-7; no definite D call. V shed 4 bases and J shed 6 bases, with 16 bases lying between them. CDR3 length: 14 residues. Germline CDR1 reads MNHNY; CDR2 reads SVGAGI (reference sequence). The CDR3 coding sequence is TGTGCCAGCAGTTCCGCCGCCGCTCTCCCCGAGCAGTACTTC. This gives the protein CASSSAAALPEQYF.

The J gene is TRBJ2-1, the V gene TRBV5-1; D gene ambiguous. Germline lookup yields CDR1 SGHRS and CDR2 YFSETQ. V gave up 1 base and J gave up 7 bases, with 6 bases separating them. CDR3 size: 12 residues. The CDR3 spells CASSLSQNEQFF. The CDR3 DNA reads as TGCGCCAGCAGCTTGTCGCAGAATGAGCAGTTCTTC.

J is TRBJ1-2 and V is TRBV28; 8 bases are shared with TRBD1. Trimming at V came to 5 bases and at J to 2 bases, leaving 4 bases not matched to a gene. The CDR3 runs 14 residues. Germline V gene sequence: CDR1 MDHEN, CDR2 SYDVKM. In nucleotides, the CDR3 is TGTGCCAGCAGTCGGGGGGACAGGAACTATGGCTACACCTTC. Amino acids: CASSRGDRNYGYTF.

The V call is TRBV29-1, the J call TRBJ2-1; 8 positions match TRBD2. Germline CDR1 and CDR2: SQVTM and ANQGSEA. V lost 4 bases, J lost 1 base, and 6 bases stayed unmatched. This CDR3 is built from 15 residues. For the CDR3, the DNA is TGCAGCGTTGCGGGGGGGGCAACATCCTACAATGAGCAGTTCTTC. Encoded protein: CSVAGGATSYNEQFF.

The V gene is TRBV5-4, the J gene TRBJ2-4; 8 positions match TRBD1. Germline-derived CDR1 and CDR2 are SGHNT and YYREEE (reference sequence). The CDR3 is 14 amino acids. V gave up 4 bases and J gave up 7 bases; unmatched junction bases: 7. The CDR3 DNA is TGTGCCAGCAGCGAAGGGACAGGTGGGAACATTCAGTACTTC. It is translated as CASSEGTGGNIQYF. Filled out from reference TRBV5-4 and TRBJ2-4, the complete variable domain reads ETGVTQSPTHLIKTRGQQVTLRCSSQSGHNTVSWYQQALGQGPQFIFQYYREEENGRGNFPPRFSGLQFPNYSSELNVNALELDDSALYLCASSEGTGGNIQYFGAGTRLSVL.

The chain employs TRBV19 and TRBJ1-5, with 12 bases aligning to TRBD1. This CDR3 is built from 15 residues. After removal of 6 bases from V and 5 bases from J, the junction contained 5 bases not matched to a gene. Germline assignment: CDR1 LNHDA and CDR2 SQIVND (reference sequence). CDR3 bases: TGTGCCAGTAGGGGGTGGGACAGGGGGCATCAGCCCCAGCATTTT. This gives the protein CASRGWDRGHQPQHF.

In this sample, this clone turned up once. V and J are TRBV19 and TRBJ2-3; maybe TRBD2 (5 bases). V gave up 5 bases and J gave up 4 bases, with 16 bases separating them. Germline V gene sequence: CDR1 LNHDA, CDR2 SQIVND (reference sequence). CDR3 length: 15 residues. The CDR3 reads CASSVPSGRADTQYF. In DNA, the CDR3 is TGTGCCAGTAGTGTCCCTAGTGGGAGAGCAGATACGCAGTATTTT.

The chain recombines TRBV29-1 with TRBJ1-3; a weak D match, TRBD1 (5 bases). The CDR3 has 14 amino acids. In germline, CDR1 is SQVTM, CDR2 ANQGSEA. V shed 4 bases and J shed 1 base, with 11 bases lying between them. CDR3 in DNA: TGCAGCGTTGCAGAGGGGAAGTCTGGAAACACCATATATTTT. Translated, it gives CSVAEGKSGNTIYF.

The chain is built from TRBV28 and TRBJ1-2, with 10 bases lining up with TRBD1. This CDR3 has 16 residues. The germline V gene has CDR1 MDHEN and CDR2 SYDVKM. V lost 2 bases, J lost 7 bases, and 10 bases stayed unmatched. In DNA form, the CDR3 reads TGTGCCAGCAGTTTAGGGACAGGGGCCCTTGTGGGTGGCTACACCTTC. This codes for CASSLGTGALVGGYTF.

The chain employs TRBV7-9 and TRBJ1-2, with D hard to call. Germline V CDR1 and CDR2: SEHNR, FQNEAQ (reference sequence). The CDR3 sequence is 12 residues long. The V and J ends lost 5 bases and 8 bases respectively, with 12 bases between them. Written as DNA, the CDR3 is TGTGCCAGCAGCAGCAGCGGCGGGGGCTACACCTTC. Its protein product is CASSSSGGGYTF.

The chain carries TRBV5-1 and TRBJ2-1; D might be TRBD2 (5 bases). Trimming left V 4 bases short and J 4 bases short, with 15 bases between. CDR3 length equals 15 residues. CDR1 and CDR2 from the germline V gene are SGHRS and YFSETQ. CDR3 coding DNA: TGCGCCAGCAGCCTCGGGAACTTCCAATACAATGAGCAGTTCTTC. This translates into CASSLGNFQYNEQFF. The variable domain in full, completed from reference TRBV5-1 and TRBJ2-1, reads KAGVTQTPRYLIKTRGQQVTLSCSPISGHRSVSWYQQTPGQGLQFLFEYFSETQRNKGNFPGRFSGRQFSNSRSEMNVSTLELGDSALYLCASSLGNFQYNEQFFGPGTRLTVL.

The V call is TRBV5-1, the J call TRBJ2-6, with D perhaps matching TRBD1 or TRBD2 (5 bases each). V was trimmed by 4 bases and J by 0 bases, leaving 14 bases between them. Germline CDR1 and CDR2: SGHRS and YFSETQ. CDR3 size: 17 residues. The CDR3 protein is CASSPGTGNSGANVLTF. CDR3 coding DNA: TGCGCCAGCAGCCCCGGGACCGGCAACTCTGGGGCCAACGTCCTGACTTTC.

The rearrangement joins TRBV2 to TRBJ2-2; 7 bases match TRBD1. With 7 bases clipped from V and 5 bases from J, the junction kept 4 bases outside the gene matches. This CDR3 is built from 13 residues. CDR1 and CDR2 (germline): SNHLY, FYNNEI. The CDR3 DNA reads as TGTGCCAGCACACAGGGGTGGACCGGGGAGCTGTTTTTT. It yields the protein CASTQGWTGELFF. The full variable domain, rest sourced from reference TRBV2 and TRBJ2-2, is EPEVTQTPSHQVTQMGQEVILRCVPISNHLYFYWYRQILGQKVEFLVSFYNNEISEKSEIFDDQFSVERPDGSNFTLKIRSTKLEDSAMYFCASTQGWTGELFFGEGSRLTVL.

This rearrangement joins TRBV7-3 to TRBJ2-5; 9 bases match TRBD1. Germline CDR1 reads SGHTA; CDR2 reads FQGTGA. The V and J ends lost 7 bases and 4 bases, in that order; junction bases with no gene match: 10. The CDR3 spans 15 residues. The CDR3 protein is CASTEGTGRGETQYF. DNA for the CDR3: TGTGCCAGCACCGAAGGGACAGGGAGGGGAGAGACCCAGTACTTC.

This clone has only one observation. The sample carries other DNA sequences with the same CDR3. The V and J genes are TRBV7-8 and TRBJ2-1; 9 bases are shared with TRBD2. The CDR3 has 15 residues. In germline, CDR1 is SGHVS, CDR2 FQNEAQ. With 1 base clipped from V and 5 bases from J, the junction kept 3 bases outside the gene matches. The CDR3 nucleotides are TGTGCCAGCAGCTTAGGGCTAGCGGGAAACAATGAGCAGTTCTTC. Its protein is CASSLGLAGNNEQFF.

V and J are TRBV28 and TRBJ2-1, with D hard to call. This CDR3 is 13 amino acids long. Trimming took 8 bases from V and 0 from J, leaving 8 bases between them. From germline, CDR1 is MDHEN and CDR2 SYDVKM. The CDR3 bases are TGTGCCAGCTGTAGGAGCTCCTACAATGAGCAGTTCTTC. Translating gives CASCRSSYNEQFF. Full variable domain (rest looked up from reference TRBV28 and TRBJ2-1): DVKVTQSSRYLVKRTGEKVFLECVQDMDHENMFWYRQDPGLGLRLIYFSYDVKMKEKGDIPEGYSVSREKKERFSLILESASTNQTSMYLCASCRSSYNEQFFGPGTRLTVL.

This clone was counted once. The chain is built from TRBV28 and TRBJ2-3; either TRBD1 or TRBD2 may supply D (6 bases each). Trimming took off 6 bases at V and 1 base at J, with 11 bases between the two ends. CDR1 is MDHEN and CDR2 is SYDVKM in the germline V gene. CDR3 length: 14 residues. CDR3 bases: TGTGCCAGCAGAATCGGGGGCGGCACAGATACGCAGTATTTT. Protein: CASRIGGGTDTQYF.

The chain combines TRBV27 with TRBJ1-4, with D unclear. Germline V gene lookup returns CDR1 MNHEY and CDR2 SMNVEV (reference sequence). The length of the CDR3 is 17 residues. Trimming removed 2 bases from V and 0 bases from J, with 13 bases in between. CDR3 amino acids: CASSLRAAFATNEKLFF. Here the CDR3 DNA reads TGTGCCAGCAGTTTAAGGGCAGCATTTGCAACTAATGAAAAACTGTTTTTT. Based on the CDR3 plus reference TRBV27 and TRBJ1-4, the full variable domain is EAQVTQNPRYLITVTGKKLTVTCSQNMNHEYMSWYRQDPGLGLRQIYYSMNVEVTDKGDVPEGYKVSRKEKRNFPLILESPSPNQTSLYFCASSLRAAFATNEKLFFGSGTQLSVL.

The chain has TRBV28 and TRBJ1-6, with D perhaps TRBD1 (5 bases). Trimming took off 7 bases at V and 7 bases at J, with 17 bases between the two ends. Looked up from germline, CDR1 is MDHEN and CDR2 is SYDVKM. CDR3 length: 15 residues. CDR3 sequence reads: CASNPPGRGNSPLHF. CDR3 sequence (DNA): TGTGCCAGCAACCCGCCGGGGCGAGGAAATTCACCCCTCCACTTT.